The source of this TCR beta chain is a study of T cell responses to AZD1222 COVID-19 vaccine. Study conclusions and caveats: It was only a handful of AZD1222 recipients who were seropositive at baseline. Donors were largely white British and mainly female; clonal diversity was possibly underestimated. The study reported that nearly half of spike-specific TCRs target unmutated variant regions. Sampling that yielded the repertoires occurred only after the peak T cell response.

The assay was immunoSEQ multiplex PCR, and TCRdb's table has in-frame clones only and misses some. The repertoire holds tens of thousands of clones, with approximately 90% as singletons. The CDR3 is made up of 13 amino acids. The germline V and J ends were trimmed by 1 base and 1 base, with 7 bases remaining between them. Germline lookup yields CDR1 GTSNPN and CDR2 SVGIG (reference sequence). In the case of this clone: Its specificity is unknown.

The TCR originated in an adult who received the AZD1222 COVID-19 vaccine. The chain joins TRBV30 to TRBJ2-5; D possibly corresponds to TRBD1 (6 bases). Sample: peripheral blood, taken 28 days after the second AZD1222 dose. Written as DNA, the CDR3 is TGTGCCTGGAGTGGGACAGTCCAAGAGACCCAGTACTTC. This sequence encodes CAWSGTVQETQYF.